A single sample gave rise to the 20 T cell receptor beta chains below, sequenced in a study of T cells in Graves' hyperthyroidism and ophthalmopathy. The source material, RNA transcripts, was used to amplify TCR beta CDR3 regions. Using the HTBI primer set, a first-round RT-PCR was run on the TCR CDR3. Each CDR3 protein gets one entry after TCRdb re-called the multiplex PCR reads with MiXCR. The sample has 750,000 to 900,000 distinct CDR3 sequences, about 38% seen once. Sequenced sample: blood. Receptors originate from a man younger than 35 with Graves' hyperthyroidism.

V gene TRBV2 combines with J gene TRBJ2-7, with D maybe TRBD2 (5 bases). The CDR3 extends over 14 amino acids. V was trimmed by 5 bases and J by 2 bases, leaving 13 bases between them. Per germline, CDR1 SNHLY and CDR2 FYNNEI. CDR3 in amino acids: CASSSRASAYEQYF. The CDR3 DNA follows: TGTGCCAGCAGTTCGAGGGCCTCGGCCTACGAGCAGTACTTC.

Points on this clonotype: The CDR3 does not end in the conserved phenylalanine or tryptophan, so this is likely a read error. The CDR3 DNA reads TGCAGTGCTACCGTCAGGGCAGAGACCCAGTACCTC. Translation gives CSATVRAETQYL. The V gene is TRBV20-1, the J gene TRBJ2-5; possible D gene TRBD1, 5 bases. The CDR3 sequence is 12 residues long. Trimming removed 4 bases at V and 4 bases at J, with 10 bases between. Germline V gene data show CDR1 as DFQATT and CDR2 as SNEGSKA (reference sequence).

This clonotype was picked up many times. The chain recombines TRBV9 with TRBJ1-5, with no clear D. The V end lost 5 bases, the J end lost 7 bases, and 16 bases lay between the germline ends. The germline gives CDR1 SGDLS, CDR2 YYNGEE. The CDR3 length is 14 residues. The CDR3 here is CASSTGSRAQPQHF. DNA for the CDR3: TGTGCCAGCAGTACCGGGAGCAGAGCACAGCCCCAGCATTTT.

This clonotype was seen a few times. This chain uses TRBV6-1 with TRBJ1-2, with D possibly matching TRBD1 (5 bases). The CDR3 runs to 13 residues. The V gene lost 6 bases and the J gene lost 3 bases, with 11 bases spanning the gap. Germline V gene data show CDR1 as MNHNS and CDR2 as SASEGT. The DNA for the CDR3 is TGTGCCAGCAGGGTGGGGCCCGACTATGGCTACACCTTC. Amino acid sequence: CASRVGPDYGYTF.

CDR3 nucleotide sequence: TGTGCCAGCAACCTCAACAGGGAGCAGTACTTC. It codes for CASNLNREQYF. The chain uses TRBV7-9 and TRBJ2-7; a possible D gene is TRBD1 (5 bases). This CDR3 contains 11 residues. V was cut by 7 bases and J by 7 bases, with 11 bases left in between. Germline V gene lookup returns CDR1 SEHNR and CDR2 FQNEAQ (reference sequence).

This clonotype was seen more than once but under ten times. The rearrangement links TRBV16 to TRBJ1-2, with a weak D call TRBD1 (6 bases). The V and J ends lost 4 bases and 2 bases respectively, with 11 bases between them. Germline assignment: CDR1 KGHSY and CDR2 FQNENV. This CDR3 is built from 14 residues. The chain's CDR3 is CASSRADRNYGYTF. DNA of the CDR3: TGTGCCAGCAGCCGAGCCGACAGGAACTATGGCTACACCTTC.

The rearrangement links TRBV19 to TRBJ1-1, with D maybe TRBD1 (5 bases). Germline CDR1 reads LNHDA; CDR2 reads SQIVND (reference sequence). This CDR3 comprises 17 residues. Trimming left V 5 bases short and J 5 bases short, with 24 bases between. The CDR3 sequence: CASSPGTDVGAWTEAFF. The CDR3 DNA reads TGTGCCAGTAGTCCCGGGACGGACGTAGGGGCATGGACTGAAGCTTTCTTT.

This chain uses TRBV29-1 with TRBJ1-1; possibly TRBD1 for D (6 bases). The CDR3 has 14 amino acids. From germline, CDR1 is SQVTM and CDR2 ANQGSEA. The DNA of the CDR3 is TGCGCTACCAGCATTTCCCAGGGGAGCGCTGAAGCTTTCTTT. This translates into CATSISQGSAEAFF.

A few counts support this clonotype. The rearrangement uses TRBV5-1 and TRBJ1-5; D is unresolved. Trimming left V 0 bases short and J 7 bases short, with 11 bases between. The germline V gene encodes CDR1 SGHRS and CDR2 YFSETQ. The CDR3 runs 14 residues. The CDR3 is CASSLDAGEQPQHF. In DNA form, the CDR3 reads TGCGCCAGCAGCTTGGATGCCGGGGAACAGCCCCAGCATTTT.

This clonotype was seen at least ten times. The chain joins TRBV19 to TRBJ2-5; D possibly matches TRBD1 or TRBD2 (5 bases each). Germline V gene lookup returns CDR1 LNHDA and CDR2 SQIVND (reference sequence). This CDR3 contains 12 residues. V gave up 8 bases and J gave up 4 bases, with 11 bases separating them. CDR3 amino acids: CASGDAGETQYF. Here the CDR3 DNA reads TGTGCCAGTGGGGACGCCGGAGAGACCCAGTACTTC.

This clonotype was seen a handful of times. The chain employs TRBV20-1 and TRBJ1-6; a weak D match, TRBD1 (5 bases). The V end was cut by 0 bases, the J end by 14 bases, with 11 bases between. Looked up from germline, CDR1 is DFQATT and CDR2 is SNEGSKA (reference sequence). CDR3 length equals 12 residues. This CDR3 reads CSARDPGLSLHF. The CDR3 DNA is TGCAGTGCTAGAGATCCAGGGCTTTCCCTCCACTTT.

This clonotype came up many times. This chain joins TRBV20-1 and TRBJ2-7, with D unclear. The CDR3 sequence is 12 residues long. Germline CDR1 DFQATT, CDR2 SNEGSKA (reference sequence). V lost 5 bases, J lost 3 bases, and 11 bases lay in between. The CDR3 bases are TGCAGTGCTCATCAACGGGTCTACGAGCAGTACTTC. Amino acid sequence: CSAHQRVYEQYF.

This clonotype showed up just a few times. The CDR3 DNA sequence: TGTGCCAGCACCCATTTGGCGGCTACAGGGGGCAGGCGAAACACCATATATTTT. Protein sequence: CASTHLAATGGRRNTIYF. J is TRBJ1-3 and V is TRBV7-2; TRBD1 matches 9 bases. V trimming: 7 bases; J trimming: 5 bases; junction bases outside the gene matches: 18. Germline V gene sequence: CDR1 SGHTA, CDR2 FQGNSA. The CDR3 is made up of 18 amino acids.

This clonotype was seen many times. The chain links TRBV2 to TRBJ1-1; D perhaps matches TRBD1 (6 bases). CDR1 SNHLY and CDR2 FYNNEI come from the germline V gene. V dropped 5 bases and J dropped 3 bases, with 16 bases sitting between them. The CDR3 length is 15 residues. The CDR3 coding sequence is TGTGCCAGCAGTCGAGCACAGGGAGGATACACTGAAGCTTTCTTT. It encodes CASSRAQGGYTEAFF.

This sequence joins TRBV10-3 and TRBJ1-5; D is uncertain. Germline lookup yields CDR1 ENHRY and CDR2 SYGVKD. The length of the CDR3 is 14 residues. CDR3 nucleotides: TGTGCTAGAGAGGAGGGAATCAGCAATCAGCCCCAGCATTTT. Translation gives CAREEGISNQPQHF.

V and J are TRBV11-1 and TRBJ2-7; D call uncertain. This CDR3 has 16 amino acids. Germline V lookup: CDR1 SGHAT, CDR2 FQDESV (reference sequence). Trimming cost V 6 bases and J 3 bases, with 21 bases left between them. The CDR3 sequence is CASSYAGVTHHYEQYF. The CDR3 DNA is TGTGCCAGCAGTTACGCCGGAGTGACTCACCACTACGAGCAGTACTTC. The variable domain in full, completed from reference TRBV11-1 and TRBJ2-7, reads EAEVAQSPRYKITEKSQAVAFWCDPISGHATLYWYRQILGQGPELLVQFQDESVVDDSQLPKDRFSAERLKGVDSTLKIQPAELGDSAMYLCASSYAGVTHHYEQYFGPGTRLTVT.

There are a few counts of this clonotype. The chain has TRBV12-3 or TRBV12-4 and TRBJ2-5, with D possibly being TRBD2 (6 bases). CDR3 length: 15 residues. Trimming stripped 2 bases from V and 5 bases from J, with 15 bases between. The CDR3 spells CASSLRRTNGETQYF. In DNA form, the CDR3 reads TGTGCCAGCAGTTTAAGGCGGACTAACGGTGAGACCCAGTACTTC.

Points on this clonotype: The junction differs from germline at one of its ends, possibly a read error. The chain recombines TRBV7-2 with TRBJ1-5; D uncertain. The germline gives CDR1 SGHTA, CDR2 FQGNSA. CDR3 length equals 12 residues. CDR3: CASSLEDQLQHF. CDR3 coding DNA: TGTGCCAGCAGCTTAGAGGATCAGCTCCAGCATTTT.

This CDR3 is CASSQEGGGGSTDTQYF. The CDR3 DNA follows: TGTGCCAGCAGCCAAGAAGGGGGCGGGGGAAGCACAGATACGCAGTATTTT. The chain employs TRBV11-3 and TRBJ2-3, with D perhaps matching TRBD1 or TRBD2 (7 bases each). V was trimmed by 5 bases and J by 0 bases, leaving 18 bases between them. The CDR3 contains 17 residues. CDR1 SGHNT and CDR2 YENEEA come from the germline V gene.

This clonotype was observed a handful of times. J is TRBJ1-1 and V is TRBV5-6; no definite D call. The CDR3 length is 14 residues. Germline V lookup: CDR1 SGHDT, CDR2 YYEEEE. The V end was cut by 2 bases, the J end by 3 bases, with 11 bases between. The CDR3 DNA is TGTGCCAGCAGCTTAGGAATTTCGGACACTGAAGCTTTCTTT. Amino acid sequence: CASSLGISDTEAFF.